A selection of T cell receptor beta chains follows, all from one sample in a study of CD8 T cells in ankylosing spondylitis. A single record per CDR3 protein comes from TCRdb applying MiXCR to the 5' RACE reads. This table holds more than 100,000 distinct CDR3 sequences, approximately 10% found once. Sequenced sample: blood, either unsorted or a sorted T cell fraction (not recorded which). These TCRs come from a female donor with ankylosing spondylitis or in good health (not recorded which). The CDR3 runs from the conserved cysteine through the conserved F or W. The D gene is left open where the match is weak. Size tells how often a clone was seen (once, few, many) or the class of an expanded clone, and some rows leave it out.

size	V	D	J	CDR3	DNA
many	TRBV28	.	TRBJ1-1	CASRNREEGKVFF	TGTGCCAGCAGGAACAGGGAAGAGGGAAAGGTTTTCTTT
many	TRBV7-2	.	TRBJ1-4	CASSLPQGSNEKLFF	TGTGCCAGCAGCCTCCCGCAGGGTTCTAATGAAAAACTGTTTTTT
few	TRBV5-1	TRBD1	TRBJ2-2	CASVDRVNTGELFF	TGCGCCAGTGTTGACAGGGTGAACACCGGGGAGCTGTTTTTT
many	TRBV7-2	.	TRBJ1-1	CASSLAGWGAEAFF	TGTGCCAGCAGCTTAGCGGGGTGGGGCGCTGAAGCTTTCTTT
.	TRBV19	.	TRBJ1-5	CASSTDGRGNQPQHF	TGTGCCAGTAGTACCGACGGACGGGGGAATCAGCCCCAGCATTTT
many	TRBV7-9	.	TRBJ1-1	CASSSAGEEAFF	TGTGCCAGCAGCTCCGCAGGGGAGGAGGCTTTCTTT
many	TRBV28	TRBD2	TRBJ2-3	CASSLSASGSTDTQYF	TGTGCCAGCAGTTTATCGGCTAGCGGGAGCACAGATACGCAGTATTTT
many	TRBV7-9	TRBD1	TRBJ1-1	CASSDNPTGAAFF	TGTGCCAGCAGCGATAATCCGACAGGGGCCGCTTTCTTT
few	TRBV15	.	TRBJ1-1	CATRVDTEAFF	TGTGCCACAAGGGTGGACACTGAAGCTTTCTTT
.	TRBV23-1	TRBD1	TRBJ2-1	CASSQSAQGAAEQFF	TGCGCCAGCAGTCAATCGGCCCAGGGGGCCGCTGAGCAGTTCTTC
many	TRBV5-6	.	TRBJ2-5	CASSSSFGVKEETQYF	TGTGCCAGCAGCTCGAGCTTCGGGGTGAAAGAAGAGACCCAGTACTTC
.	TRBV30	.	TRBJ2-1	CAWSVLGSSYNEQFF	TGTGCCTGGAGTGTACTAGGGAGCTCCTACAATGAGCAGTTCTTC
many	TRBV5-1	.	TRBJ1-3	CASSPPTVSGNTIYF	TGCGCCAGCTCCCCGCCGACCGTCTCTGGAAACACCATATATTTT
many	TRBV2	.	TRBJ2-3	CASSEQGTDTQYF	TGTGCCAGCAGTGAACAAGGCACAGATACGCAGTATTTT
many	TRBV20-1	.	TRBJ2-1	CSAKPSSYNEQFF	TGCAGTGCTAAACCGAGCTCCTACAATGAGCAGTTCTTC
many	TRBV5-1	.	TRBJ2-3	CASSPGLSGPSTDTQYF	TGCGCCAGCAGCCCCGGATTGAGCGGCCCAAGCACAGATACGCAGTATTTT
few	TRBV10-3	.	TRBJ2-3	CAIRAEAGGTDTQYF	TGTGCCATCAGAGCGGAGGCAGGGGGCACAGATACGCAGTATTTT
.	TRBV29-1	TRBD2	TRBJ2-5	CSVHSLAGPQETQYF	TGCAGCGTCCACTCCTTAGCGGGGCCCCAAGAGACCCAGTACTTC
many	TRBV20-1	TRBD1	TRBJ2-5	CSASTGTGWSETQYF	TGCAGTGCTAGTACCGGGACAGGTTGGTCGGAGACCCAGTACTTC
once	TRBV7-9	TRBD2	TRBJ2-1	CASSRLAGGDEQFF	TGTGCCAGCAGCCGACTAGCGGGAGGGGATGAGCAGTTCTTC
many	TRBV20-1	.	TRBJ1-2	CSVGSGGSYGYTF	TGCAGTGTAGGGTCTGGCGGCAGCTATGGCTACACCTTC
many	TRBV12-3/TRBV12-4	TRBD2	TRBJ2-3	CASRIERGDTQYF	TGTGCCAGCAGGATAGAGCGGGGGGATACGCAGTATTTT
many	TRBV2	.	TRBJ1-6	CASSEAISLGTSYNSPLHF	TGTGCCAGCAGTGAAGCTATATCGTTGGGAACCTCCTATAATTCACCCCTCCACTTT
many	TRBV7-6	TRBD1	TRBJ1-1	CASSLGAQGALYTEAFF	TGTGCCAGCAGCTTAGGCGCCCAGGGGGCCCTATACACTGAAGCTTTCTTT
.	TRBV28	.	TRBJ2-3	CASSVGPDTQYF	TGTGCCAGCAGTGTAGGGCCCGATACGCAGTATTTT
many	TRBV20-1	TRBD2	TRBJ2-7	CSAIPGTSGKGEQYF	TGCAGTGCTATTCCCGGGACTAGCGGGAAAGGGGAGCAGTACTTC
few	TRBV11-1	.	TRBJ2-1	CASSLRPGVLGSYNEQFF	TGTGCCAGCAGCTTACGCCCAGGGGTTTTGGGGTCCTACAATGAGCAGTTCTTC
.	TRBV7-9	TRBD2	TRBJ2-7	CASSFLAGLGEQYF	TGTGCCAGCAGCTTTCTAGCGGGACTAGGGGAGCAGTACTTC
many	TRBV20-1	TRBD2	TRBJ2-3	CSAPTSGASTDTQYF	TGCAGTGCGCCGACTAGCGGGGCGAGCACAGATACGCAGTATTTT
many	TRBV20-1	.	TRBJ2-7	CSASPDLSYEQYF	TGCAGTGCTAGTCCGGACTTATCCTACGAGCAGTACTTC
.	TRBV27	TRBD1	TRBJ2-5	CASAQGAGETQYF	TGTGCCAGCGCCCAGGGGGCAGGGGAGACCCAGTACTTC
many	TRBV5-1	.	TRBJ2-1	CASSGTSSYNEQFF	TGCGCCAGCAGCGGCACTAGCTCCTACAATGAGCAGTTCTTC
many	TRBV4-2	TRBD2	TRBJ2-7	CASSQGLAGWYEQYF	TGTGCCAGCAGCCAAGGACTAGCGGGATGGTACGAGCAGTACTTC
many	TRBV27	.	TRBJ2-1	CASGRVNEQFF	TGTGCCAGCGGAAGGGTCAATGAGCAGTTCTTC
many	TRBV7-2	.	TRBJ2-3	CASSLGHPGDTQYF	TGTGCCAGCAGCTTAGGACACCCAGGAGATACGCAGTATTTT
many	TRBV12-3/TRBV12-4	.	TRBJ2-6	CASSSAGKLSGANVLTF	TGTGCCAGCAGTTCCGCCGGGAAACTCTCTGGGGCCAACGTCCTGACTTTC